At least ten counts were recorded for the clone carrying this T cell receptor beta chain. A TCRbeta library incorporating unique molecular identifiers was prepared. TCRdb passed the PCR reads through MiXCR, listing each CDR3 protein once. The repertoire holds some 200,000 distinct CDR3 sequences, 7.5% to 10% seen once, with 5.1% in the top ten. This sample was taken from a study of T-cell reconstitution after alpha-beta-depleted transplantation in children. Germline V lookup: CDR1 SGHRS, CDR2 YFSETQ. V lost 6 bases and J lost 5; bases outside the gene matches: 11. CDR3 length equals 15 residues. The chain joins TRBV5-1 to TRBJ2-1; 7 nucleotides align to TRBD2. The TCR sequence derives from a human donor who donated a stem cell graft to a child with SCID. Sequenced material: PBMCs from the stem cell graft donor, taken from the stem cell graft. Here the CDR3 reads CASNVERGPNNEQFF. CDR3 bases: TGCGCCAGCAATGTGGAGCGGGGCCCGAACAATGAGCAGTTCTTC.